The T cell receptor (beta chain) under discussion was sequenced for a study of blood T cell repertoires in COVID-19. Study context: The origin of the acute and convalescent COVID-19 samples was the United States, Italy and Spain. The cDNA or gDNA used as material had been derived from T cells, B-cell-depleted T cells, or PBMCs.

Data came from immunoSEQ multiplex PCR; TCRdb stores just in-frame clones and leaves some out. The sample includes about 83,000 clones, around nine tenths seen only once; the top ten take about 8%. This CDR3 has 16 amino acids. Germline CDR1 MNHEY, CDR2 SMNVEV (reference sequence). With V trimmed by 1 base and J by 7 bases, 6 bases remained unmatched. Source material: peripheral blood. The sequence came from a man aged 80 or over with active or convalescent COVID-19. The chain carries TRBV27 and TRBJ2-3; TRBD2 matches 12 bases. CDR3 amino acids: CASSLLASGGAYTQYF. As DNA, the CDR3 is TGTGCCAGCAGTTTATTGGCTAGCGGGGGGGCATATACGCAGTATTTT.